Each of the 6 T cell receptor beta chains below was sequenced from the same sample in a study of T cell changes during pregnancy in multiple sclerosis. Measured with immunoSEQ multiplex PCR; TCRdb has only the in-frame clones, and not every one. The table lists tens of thousands of clones, 85% to 95% of them singletons. The sequencing used peripheral blood, collected in the third trimester of pregnancy. The receptors shown here come from a female donor in good health, enrolled as a control in a pregnancy study.

The gene calls are TRBV28 and TRBJ1-4; D possibly corresponds to TRBD1 (6 bases). This CDR3 is built from 14 residues. V dropped 2 bases and J dropped 7 bases, with 11 bases sitting between them. CDR1 MDHEN and CDR2 SYDVKM come from the germline V gene. The CDR3 coding sequence is TGTGCCAGCAGTTTAAGGGGGGGGCGTGAAAAACTGTTTTTT. Translating gives CASSLRGGREKLFF.

This rearrangement joins TRBV23-1 to TRBJ2-7, with TRBD1 matching 8 bases. TRBV23-1 is an open reading frame whose function is uncertain. This CDR3 is 13 amino acids long. Germline trimming cut 9 bases from V and 7 bases from J; bases unmatched to any gene: 11. Here the CDR3 reads CARRQGSVREQYF. The DNA for the CDR3 is TGCGCCAGGAGACAGGGGTCTGTAAGAGAGCAGTACTTC.

V is TRBV5-1 and J is TRBJ2-3; D may be TRBD2 (7 bases). From germline, CDR1 is SGHRS and CDR2 YFSETQ. Trimming removed 2 bases at V and 2 bases at J, with 15 bases between. The CDR3 length is 16 residues. CDR3 DNA: TGCGCCAGCAGCTTAAGGGGGGGGAGTGACACAGATACGCAGTATTTT. This gives the protein CASSLRGGSDTDTQYF.

This clone was observed a handful of times. This chain joins TRBV9 and TRBJ1-4; 11 bases line up with TRBD1. This CDR3 comprises 16 residues. J gave up 2 bases and V 3 bases, and 3 bases lay outside the gene matches. CDR1 SGDLS and CDR2 YYNGEE come from the germline V gene. In DNA form, the CDR3 reads TGTGCCAGCAGCGCGGACAGGGGGCACACTAATGAAAAACTGTTTTTT. Translation: CASSADRGHTNEKLFF.

This sequence joins TRBV10-2 and TRBJ1-4; 7 positions match TRBD1. Per the germline V gene, CDR1 is WSHSY and CDR2 is SAAADI. The CDR3 consists of 14 residues. With 6 bases clipped from V and 4 bases from J, the junction kept 5 bases outside the gene matches. This CDR3 is CASRTGRRNEKLFF. In DNA, the CDR3 is TGCGCCAGCAGGACAGGGAGGCGTAATGAAAAACTGTTTTTT.

V is TRBV18 and J is TRBJ2-7; D is unclear. This CDR3 has 16 amino acids. Trimming removed 3 bases from V and 0 bases from J, with 15 bases in between. Germline V CDR1 and CDR2: KGHSH, LQKENI. DNA for the CDR3: TGTGCCAGCTCACCCAGCTCGAGGTTGACCTCCTACGAGCAGTACTTC. Its protein product is CASSPSSRLTSYEQYF.